The 21 T cell receptor beta chains given below trace back to one sample, sequenced in a study of cytotoxic CD8 clonotypes in ibrutinib-treated CLL. Libraries were prepared by immunoSEQ multiplex PCR; TCRdb keeps only in-frame clonotypes and omits some of them. The data show some 310,000 clones, with 70% to 80% seen just once and 5.5% to 8% held by the top ten. Sequences were derived from PBMCs, sampled before ibrutinib treatment. These receptors all stem from a human donor with chronic lymphocytic leukemia.

This sequence joins TRBV2 and TRBJ1-2; D unresolved. This CDR3 is 11 amino acids long. Germline V CDR1 and CDR2: SNHLY, FYNNEI. V shed 7 bases and J shed 4 bases, with 7 bases lying between them. This CDR3 is CASTLLYGYTF. The DNA of the CDR3 is TGTGCCAGCACCCTACTCTATGGCTACACCTTC.

This chain joins TRBV27 and TRBJ2-1; 7 nucleotides agree with TRBD2. The CDR3 contains 14 residues. V dropped 5 bases and J dropped 0; count of bases not matched to a gene: 1. Germline assignment: CDR1 MNHEY and CDR2 SMNVEV (reference sequence). The CDR3 bases are TGTGCCAGCAGTAGGACTAGCTCCTACAATGAGCAGTTCTTC. Encoded protein: CASSRTSSYNEQFF.

This clone was observed a single time. The chain uses TRBV5-5 and TRBJ2-5; possible D gene TRBD2, 5 bases. Trimming removed 6 bases from V and 5 bases from J, with 20 bases in between. Germline CDR1 SGHKS, CDR2 YYEKEE (reference sequence). The CDR3 is 15 amino acids. The CDR3 protein is CASTPSTGVGETQYF. The CDR3 coding sequence is TGTGCCAGCACCCCATCCACCGGGGTAGGGGAGACCCAGTACTTC.

The chain recombines TRBV19 with TRBJ2-1; TRBD2 is a possible D gene (5 bases). V dropped 5 bases and J dropped 7 bases, with 15 bases sitting between them. CDR3 length equals 14 residues. The germline gives CDR1 LNHDA, CDR2 SQIVND (reference sequence). The CDR3 sequence: CASSEHPRGNEQFF. The DNA for the CDR3 is TGTGCCAGTAGTGAACACCCAAGAGGGAATGAGCAGTTCTTC. The variable domain in full, completed from reference TRBV19 and TRBJ2-1, reads DGGITQSPKYLFRKEGQNVTLSCEQNLNHDAMYWYRQDPGQGLRLIYYSQIVNDFQKGDIAEGYSVSREKKESFPLTVTSAQKNPTAFYLCASSEHPRGNEQFFGPGTRLTVL.

This clone has more than one count but fewer than ten. J is TRBJ2-3 and V is TRBV23-1; TRBD2 matches at 8 bases. TRBV23-1 is flagged as an ORF with uncertain function. After removal of 9 bases from V and 4 bases from J, the junction contained 12 bases not matched to a gene. The CDR3 sequence is 15 residues long. The CDR3 loop reads CARGRREGDADTQYF. CDR3 nucleotides: TGCGCCAGGGGTCGTCGGGAGGGGGACGCAGATACGCAGTATTTT.

V gene TRBV9 combines with J gene TRBJ2-1; 10 bases are shared with TRBD2. Germline V gene sequence: CDR1 SGDLS, CDR2 YYNGEE. The CDR3 length is 14 residues. V shed 4 bases and J 4 bases; nucleotides not matched to a gene: 2. This chain's CDR3 is CASSLAGGYNEQFF. The CDR3 DNA reads TGTGCCAGCAGCTTAGCGGGAGGTTACAATGAGCAGTTCTTC. Combining the CDR3 with reference TRBV9 and TRBJ2-1 gives the whole variable domain DSGVTQTPKHLITATGQRVTLRCSPRSGDLSVYWYQQSLDQGLQFLIQYYNGEERAKGNILERFSAQQFPDLHSELNLSSLELGDSALYFCASSLAGGYNEQFFGPGTRLTVL.

This clone was seen only once. This chain connects TRBV4-2 to TRBJ2-3; no firm D call. V gave up 3 bases and J gave up 2 bases, with 24 bases separating them. CDR3 size: 19 residues. Germline CDR1 reads LGHNA; CDR2 reads YNFKEQ. CDR3 protein: CASSQSPSGGGTYTDTQYF. The CDR3, as DNA: TGTGCCAGCAGCCAGTCCCCTTCGGGTGGCGGAACCTACACAGATACGCAGTATTTT.

This clone turned up a few times. This chain links TRBV6-1 with TRBJ1-2; D gene unclear. The CDR3 consists of 13 residues. Germline CDR1 reads MNHNS; CDR2 reads SASEGT. Trimming took 5 bases from V and 0 from J, leaving 7 bases between them. CDR3 coding DNA: TGTGCCAGCAGTCCAAGAGCTAACTATGGCTACACCTTC. This translates into CASSPRANYGYTF.

J is TRBJ2-3 and V is TRBV9; D is unresolved. This CDR3 is 15 amino acids long. V was cut by 2 bases and J by 1 base, with 11 bases left in between. CDR1 and CDR2 (germline): SGDLS, YYNGEE. CDR3 nucleotides: TGTGCCAGCAGCGTGGAGTTCATAGGCACAGATACGCAGTATTTT. Translating it yields CASSVEFIGTDTQYF. The whole variable domain, remainder taken from reference TRBV9 and TRBJ2-3, is DSGVTQTPKHLITATGQRVTLRCSPRSGDLSVYWYQQSLDQGLQFLIQYYNGEERAKGNILERFSAQQFPDLHSELNLSSLELGDSALYFCASSVEFIGTDTQYFGPGTRLTVL.

The V and J genes are TRBV5-1 and TRBJ2-5; maybe TRBD2 (6 bases). In germline, CDR1 is SGHRS, CDR2 YFSETQ. The CDR3 covers 15 residues. Trimming took 4 bases from V and 0 from J, leaving 13 bases between them. The CDR3 here is CASSPTGGNQETQYF. The CDR3 nucleotides are TGCGCCAGCAGCCCGACCGGGGGAAACCAAGAGACCCAGTACTTC.

The V gene is TRBV7-2, the J gene TRBJ2-1; 7 bases align to TRBD2. V lost 1 base to trimming and J lost 9 bases; unmatched junction nucleotides: 9. The CDR3 is 15 residues long. The germline V gene encodes CDR1 SGHTA and CDR2 FQGNSA. DNA of the CDR3: TGTGCCAGCAGCTTAGTGCGCGGGAGTATCGGTGAGCAGTTCTTC. Its protein is CASSLVRGSIGEQFF.

The chain is built from TRBV4-2 and TRBJ1-5; D unclear. V was shortened by 0 bases and J by 11 bases, with 8 bases between the two germline ends. The CDR3 has 12 amino acids. Per germline, CDR1 LGHNA and CDR2 YNFKEQ. The DNA for the CDR3 is TGTGCCAGCAGCCAAGATGGAAGATCCCAGCATTTT. It encodes CASSQDGRSQHF.

V gene TRBV19 combines with J gene TRBJ2-1, with TRBD2 as a possible D gene (5 bases). The CDR3 has 13 residues. The germline V and J ends were trimmed by 5 bases and 5 bases, with 10 bases remaining between them. Per germline, CDR1 LNHDA and CDR2 SQIVND (reference sequence). CDR3 protein: CASSSSGNNEQFF. As DNA, the CDR3 is TGTGCCAGTAGTTCGAGCGGAAACAATGAGCAGTTCTTC.

The gene calls are TRBV4-3 and TRBJ2-7; perhaps TRBD2 as D (6 bases). Looked up from germline, CDR1 is LGHNA and CDR2 is YSLEER. Trimming pared 2 bases from V and 1 base from J, leaving 15 bases between. CDR3 length: 16 amino acids. CDR3 sequence (DNA): TGCGCCAGCAGCCAACTCTTCCCGGGAGCGTCCTACGAGCAGTACTTC. Translating gives CASSQLFPGASYEQYF.

The chain employs TRBV29-1 and TRBJ2-3; the match to TRBD2 covers 9 bases. Germline values: CDR1 SQVTM, CDR2 ANQGSEA. With 6 bases clipped from V and 1 base from J, the junction kept 8 bases outside the gene matches. The CDR3 totals 15 residues. The CDR3 DNA follows: TGCAGCGTGGAGCTAGCGGGAAAAGGCACAGATACGCAGTATTTT. Protein sequence: CSVELAGKGTDTQYF.

The chain joins TRBV15 to TRBJ2-2, with 13 bases identical to TRBD2. The CDR3 has 16 amino acids. V gave up 5 bases and J gave up 7 bases; unmatched junction bases: 7. Germline CDR1 and CDR2: LNHNV and YYDKDF (reference sequence). The CDR3 DNA reads as TGTGCCACCAGCCGAACTAGCGGGAGGGCCGGCGGGGAGCTGTTTTTT. Its translation: CATSRTSGRAGGELFF.

The chain links TRBV19 to TRBJ2-5; TRBD2 matches at 8 bases. Germline values: CDR1 LNHDA, CDR2 SQIVND (reference sequence). V trimming: 7 bases; J trimming: 7 bases; junction bases outside the gene matches: 14. The CDR3 totals 15 residues. The CDR3 bases are TGTGCCAGTACCCCCAGTCGAGCGGGAGTGGGGACCCAGTACTTC. Translation gives CASTPSRAGVGTQYF.

The genes are TRBV30 and TRBJ2-7, with D possibly TRBD2 on 6 matching bases. The CDR3 loop spans 15 amino acids. The germline V gene encodes CDR1 GTSNPN and CDR2 SVGIG (reference sequence). The V gene lost 2 bases and the J gene lost 2 bases, with 16 bases spanning the gap. This CDR3 is CAWSNGVTGAYEQYF. The CDR3, as DNA: TGTGCCTGGAGTAACGGGGTAACGGGAGCCTACGAGCAGTACTTC.

The J gene is TRBJ2-1, the V gene TRBV6-1; no reliable D call. Germline CDR1 MNHNS, CDR2 SASEGT. V was pared by 7 bases and J by 5 bases, with 9 bases between. This CDR3 comprises 12 residues. CDR3 residues: CASTARDNEQFF. CDR3 nucleotide sequence: TGTGCCAGCACCGCCAGAGACAATGAGCAGTTCTTC.

CDR3 bases: TGTGCCAGCAGCGGATCGACTAGTACAAGACTACGCGAGCAGTACTTC. Protein sequence: CASSGSTSTRLREQYF. V and J are TRBV7-8 and TRBJ2-7; perhaps TRBD2 as D (6 bases). The CDR3 extends over 16 amino acids. CDR1 is SGHVS and CDR2 is FQNEAQ in the germline V gene. The V end lost 5 bases, the J end lost 6 bases, and 23 bases lay between the germline ends.

The chain joins TRBV15 to TRBJ1-2; D is unresolved. The CDR3 has 13 residues. Germline CDR1 is LNHNV and CDR2 is YYDKDF (reference sequence). V was shortened by 2 bases and J by 8 bases, with 12 bases between the two germline ends. CDR3 loop: CATSRRKASGYTF. CDR3 in DNA: TGTGCCACCAGCAGAAGAAAAGCGTCGGGCTACACCTTC.